The present T cell receptor beta chain was sequenced within a study of monozygotic twins with inflammatory bowel disease. Study-level results: Different T cell subtypes could not be distinguished. For IBD patients, clonotypes shared with others were fewer than for healthy twins, especially with disease activity. It was observed that concordant and discordant twins did not differ in repertoire similarity, possibly given limited power.

The CDR3 extends over 15 amino acids. Germline CDR1 reads DFQATT; CDR2 reads SNEGSKA (reference sequence). Concerning this clonotype: As yet, its antigen is unknown.

Each donor had about 2.5 ml of blood drawn. After re-calling the 5' RACE reads, TCRdb lists one entry per CDR3 protein, DNA absent. Its listing shows over 130,000 distinct CDR3 sequences. Sequenced input: blood. J is TRBJ1-5 and V is TRBV20-1. The sequence came from a human donor with ulcerative colitis or Crohn's disease, or a healthy co-twin of an affected twin (not recorded which). This chain's CDR3 is CSARDPAGSHQPQHF.